This T cell receptor beta chain stems from a study of blood T cells in healthy people across ages. CDR1 is SQVTM, CDR2 ANQGSEA, per germline. Trimming removed 5 bases from V and 5 bases from J; junction bases left unmatched: 1. The CDR3 loop spans 13 amino acids. General study results and limits: Unsorted PBMCs blocked a conclusive comparison of naive and antigen-experienced cells. With naive T cell percentage, TCR beta diversity showed a strong correlation. Among T cells, TCR beta diversity per million cells dropped roughly linearly as age rose.

Comments on this clonotype: The antigen remains undetermined.

Together with a sample-barcoded 5' primer, a J-beta primer mix was included in a second PCR lasting about 7 to 11 cycles. TCRdb re-called the 5' RACE reads with MiXCR, one entry per CDR3 protein. The sample records about 1,000,000 distinct CDR3 sequences, 40% to 50% being singletons. The source of this sequence is a woman aged 60-75 years in good health. The sequenced material came from blood. The chain couples TRBV29-1 to TRBJ2-1; 12 nucleotides line up with TRBD2. The CDR3 spells CSVRLAGDNEQFF. For the CDR3, the DNA is TGCAGCGTTCGACTAGCGGGGGACAATGAGCAGTTCTTC.